This T cell receptor beta chain is from a study of blood T cells in healthy people across ages. Germline V gene data show CDR1 as MNHEY and CDR2 as SMNVEV (reference sequence). Trimming removed 2 bases from V and 1 base from J, with 8 bases in between. The CDR3 sequence is 14 residues long. In its sample, this clonotype was seen many times. Using a J-beta primer mix together with a sample-barcoded 5' primer, a second PCR was run for about 7 to 12 cycles. MiXCR was run by TCRdb on the 5' RACE reads, yielding one entry per CDR3 protein. The sample has 1.6 million or so distinct CDR3 sequences; about 31% are singletons.

The origin of this receptor is a woman aged 25 to 39 in good health. Sequenced input: blood. The chain joins TRBV27 to TRBJ2-5; D unclear. The CDR3 DNA sequence: TGTGCCAGCAGTTTAATCGGCCGCCAAGAGACCCAGTACTTC. Its protein product is CASSLIGRQETQYF.